This TCR beta chain comes out of a study of vaccination effects on CD4 cells after COVID-19. Germline V gives CDR1 LNHDA, CDR2 SQIVND (reference sequence). The CDR3 has 14 amino acids. V lost 3 bases to trimming and J lost 8 bases; unmatched junction nucleotides: 6. Clones were read by immunoSEQ multiplex PCR, and TCRdb kept only the in-frame ones, dropping some. The sample lists 25,000 to 35,000 clones; about 67% were seen once. It was after around 10 days of culture that CD4+ T cells were isolated. The vaccine given was either BNT162b2 or mRNA-1273, in two doses. Vaccinated recipients, who were negative for nucleocapsid antibodies, had no history of SARS-CoV-2 infection. Cultures had half their medium replaced with IL-2 medium on days 3 and 7. Remarks on this clone: Its target is not known.

The gene calls are TRBV19 and TRBJ1-4; 7 bases line up with TRBD1. This receptor was identified in a human donor who received a COVID-19 vaccine. The input for sequencing was CD4+ T cells from PBMCs cultured without peptide, taken after COVID-19 vaccination. The CDR3 loop reads CASSITGVGEKLFF. DNA of the CDR3: TGTGCCAGTAGTATTACAGGGGTTGGGGAAAAACTGTTTTTT. Filled out from reference TRBV19 and TRBJ1-4, the complete variable domain reads DGGITQSPKYLFRKEGQNVTLSCEQNLNHDAMYWYRQDPGQGLRLIYYSQIVNDFQKGDIAEGYSVSREKKESFPLTVTSAQKNPTAFYLCASSITGVGEKLFFGSGTQLSVL.